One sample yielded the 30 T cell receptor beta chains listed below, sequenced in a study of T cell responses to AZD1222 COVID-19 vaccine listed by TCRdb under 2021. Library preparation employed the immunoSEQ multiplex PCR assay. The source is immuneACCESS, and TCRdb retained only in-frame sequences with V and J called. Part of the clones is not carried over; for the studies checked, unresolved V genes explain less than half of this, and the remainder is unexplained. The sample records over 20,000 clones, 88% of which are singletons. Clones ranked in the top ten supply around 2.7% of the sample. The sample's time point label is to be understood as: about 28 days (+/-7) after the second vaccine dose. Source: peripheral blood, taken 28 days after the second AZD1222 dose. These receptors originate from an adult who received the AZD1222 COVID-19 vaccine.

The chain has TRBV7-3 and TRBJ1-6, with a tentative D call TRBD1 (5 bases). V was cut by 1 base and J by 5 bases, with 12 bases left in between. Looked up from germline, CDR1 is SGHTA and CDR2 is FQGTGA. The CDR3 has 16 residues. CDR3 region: CASSLNPGPNNSPLHF. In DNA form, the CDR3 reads TGTGCCAGCAGCTTAAATCCGGGACCAAATAATTCACCCCTCCACTTT.

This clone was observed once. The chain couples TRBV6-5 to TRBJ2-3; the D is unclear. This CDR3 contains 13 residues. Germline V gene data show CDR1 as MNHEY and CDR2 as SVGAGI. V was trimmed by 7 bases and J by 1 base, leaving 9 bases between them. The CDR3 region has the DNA TGTGCCAGCACACTCCCGGGCACAGATACGCAGTATTTT. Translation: CASTLPGTDTQYF.

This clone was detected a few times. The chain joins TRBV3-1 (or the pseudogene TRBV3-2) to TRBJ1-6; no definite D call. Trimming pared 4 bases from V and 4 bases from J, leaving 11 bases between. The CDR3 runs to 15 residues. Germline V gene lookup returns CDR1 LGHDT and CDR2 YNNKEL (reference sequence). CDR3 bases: TGTGCCAGCAGCCTACCGCTTGGGTATAATTCACCCCTCCACTTT. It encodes CASSLPLGYNSPLHF.

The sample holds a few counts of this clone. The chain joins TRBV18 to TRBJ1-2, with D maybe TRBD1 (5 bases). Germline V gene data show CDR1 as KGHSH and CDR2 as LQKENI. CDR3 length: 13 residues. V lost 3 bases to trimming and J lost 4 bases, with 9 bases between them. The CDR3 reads CASSPGVSYGYTF. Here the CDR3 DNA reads TGTGCCAGCTCACCGGGGGTTTCCTATGGCTACACCTTC.

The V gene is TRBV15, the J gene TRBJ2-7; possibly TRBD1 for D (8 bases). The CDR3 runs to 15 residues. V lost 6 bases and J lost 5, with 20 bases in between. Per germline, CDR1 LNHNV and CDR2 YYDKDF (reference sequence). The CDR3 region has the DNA TGTGCCACCAGTTTGGGAGGGGACAGGTCCGACGAGCAGTACTTC. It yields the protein CATSLGGDRSDEQYF.

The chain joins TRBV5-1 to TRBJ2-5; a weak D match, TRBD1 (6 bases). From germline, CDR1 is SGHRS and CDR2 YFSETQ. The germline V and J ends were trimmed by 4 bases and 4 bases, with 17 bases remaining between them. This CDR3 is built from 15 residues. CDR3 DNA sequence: TGCGCCAGCAGCACCAACACAGGGATTTCAGAGACCCAGTACTTC. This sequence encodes CASSTNTGISETQYF.

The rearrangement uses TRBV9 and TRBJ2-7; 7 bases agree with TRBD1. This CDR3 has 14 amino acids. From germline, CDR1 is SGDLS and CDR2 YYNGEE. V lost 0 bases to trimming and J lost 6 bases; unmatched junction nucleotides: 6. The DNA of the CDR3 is TGTGCCAGCAGCGTAGGAGGACAGGCGGGCGAGCAGTACTTC. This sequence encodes CASSVGGQAGEQYF. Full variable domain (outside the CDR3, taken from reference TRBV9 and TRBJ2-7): DSGVTQTPKHLITATGQRVTLRCSPRSGDLSVYWYQQSLDQGLQFLIQYYNGEERAKGNILERFSAQQFPDLHSELNLSSLELGDSALYFCASSVGGQAGEQYFGPGTRLTVT.

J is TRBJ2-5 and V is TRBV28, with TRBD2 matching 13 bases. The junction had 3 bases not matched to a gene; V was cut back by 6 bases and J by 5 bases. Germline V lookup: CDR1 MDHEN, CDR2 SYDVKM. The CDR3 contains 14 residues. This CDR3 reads CASRTSGGIETQYF. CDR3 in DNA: TGTGCCAGCAGGACTAGCGGGGGGATTGAGACCCAGTACTTC.

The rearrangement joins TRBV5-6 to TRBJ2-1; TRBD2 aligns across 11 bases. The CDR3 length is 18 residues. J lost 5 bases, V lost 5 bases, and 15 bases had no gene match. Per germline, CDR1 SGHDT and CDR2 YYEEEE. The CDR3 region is CASSLYRLGLAENNEQFF. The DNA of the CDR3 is TGTGCCAGCAGTCTCTACAGATTGGGACTAGCGGAAAACAATGAGCAGTTCTTC. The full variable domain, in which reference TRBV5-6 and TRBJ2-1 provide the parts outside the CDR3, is DAGVTQSPTHLIKTRGQQVTLRCSPKSGHDTVSWYQQALGQGPQFIFQYYEEEERQRGNFPDRFSGHQFPNYSSELNVNALLLGDSALYLCASSLYRLGLAENNEQFFGPGTRLTVL.

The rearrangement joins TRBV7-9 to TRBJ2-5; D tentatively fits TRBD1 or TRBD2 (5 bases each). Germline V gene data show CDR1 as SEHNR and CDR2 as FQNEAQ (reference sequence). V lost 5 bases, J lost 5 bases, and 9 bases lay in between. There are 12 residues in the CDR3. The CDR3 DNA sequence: TGTGCCAGCAGCGCCGAGGGGGAGACCCAGTACTTC. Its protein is CASSAEGETQYF.

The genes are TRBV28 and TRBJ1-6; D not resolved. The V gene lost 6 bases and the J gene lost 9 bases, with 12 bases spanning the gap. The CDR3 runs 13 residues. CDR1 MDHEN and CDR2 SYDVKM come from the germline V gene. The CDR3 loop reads CASRMVGSSPLHF. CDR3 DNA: TGTGCCAGCAGAATGGTGGGCAGTTCACCCCTCCACTTT. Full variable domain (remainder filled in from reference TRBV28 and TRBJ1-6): DVKVTQSSRYLVKRTGEKVFLECVQDMDHENMFWYRQDPGLGLRLIYFSYDVKMKEKGDIPEGYSVSREKKERFSLILESASTNQTSMYLCASRMVGSSPLHFGNGTRLTVT.

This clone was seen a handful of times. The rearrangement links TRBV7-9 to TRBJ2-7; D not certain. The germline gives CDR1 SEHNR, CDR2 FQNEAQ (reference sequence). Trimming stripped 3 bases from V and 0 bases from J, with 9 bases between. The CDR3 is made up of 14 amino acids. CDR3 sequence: CASSLERSSYEQYF. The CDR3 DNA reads TGTGCCAGCAGCTTGGAACGGAGCTCCTACGAGCAGTACTTC.

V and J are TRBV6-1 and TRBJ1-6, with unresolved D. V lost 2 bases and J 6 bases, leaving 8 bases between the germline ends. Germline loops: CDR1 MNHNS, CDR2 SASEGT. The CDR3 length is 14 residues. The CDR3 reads CASSERGLNSPLHF. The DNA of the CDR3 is TGTGCCAGCAGTGAACGAGGGCTTAATTCACCCCTCCACTTT.

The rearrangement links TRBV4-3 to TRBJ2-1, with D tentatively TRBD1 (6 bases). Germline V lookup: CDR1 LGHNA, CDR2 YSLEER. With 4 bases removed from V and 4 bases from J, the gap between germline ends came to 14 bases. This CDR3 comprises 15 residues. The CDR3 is CASSPWGQVYNEQFF. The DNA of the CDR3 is TGCGCCAGCAGCCCATGGGGGCAGGTATACAATGAGCAGTTCTTC.

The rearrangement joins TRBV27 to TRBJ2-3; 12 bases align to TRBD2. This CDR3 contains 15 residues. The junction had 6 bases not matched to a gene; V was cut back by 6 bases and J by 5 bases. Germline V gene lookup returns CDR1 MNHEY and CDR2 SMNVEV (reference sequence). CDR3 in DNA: TGTGCCAGCAGCTCTAGCGGGGGGGCGGTAGATACGCAGTATTTT. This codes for CASSSSGGAVDTQYF.

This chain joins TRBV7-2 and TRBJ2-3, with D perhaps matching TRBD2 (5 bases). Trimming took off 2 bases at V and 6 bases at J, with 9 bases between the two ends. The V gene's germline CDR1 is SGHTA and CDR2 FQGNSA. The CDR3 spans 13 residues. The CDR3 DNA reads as TGTGCCAGCAGCTTAACCTGGGAGGATACGCAGTATTTT. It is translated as CASSLTWEDTQYF.

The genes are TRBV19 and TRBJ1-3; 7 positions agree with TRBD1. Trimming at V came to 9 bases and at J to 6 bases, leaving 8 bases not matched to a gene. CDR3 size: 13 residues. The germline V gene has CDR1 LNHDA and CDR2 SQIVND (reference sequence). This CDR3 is CASLRQGTNTIYF. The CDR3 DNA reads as TGTGCCAGCCTTCGACAGGGCACAAACACCATATATTTT.

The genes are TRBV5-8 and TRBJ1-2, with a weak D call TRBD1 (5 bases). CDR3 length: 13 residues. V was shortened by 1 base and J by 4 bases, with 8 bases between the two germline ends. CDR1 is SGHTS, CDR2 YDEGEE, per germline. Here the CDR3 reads CASSLRGAYGYTF. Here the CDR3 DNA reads TGTGCCAGCAGCTTGAGGGGTGCCTATGGCTACACCTTC.

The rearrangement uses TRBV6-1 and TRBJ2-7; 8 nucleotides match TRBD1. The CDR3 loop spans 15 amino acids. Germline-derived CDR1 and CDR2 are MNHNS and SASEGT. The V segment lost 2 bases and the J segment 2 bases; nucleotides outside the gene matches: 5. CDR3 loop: CASSEIGQGPYEQYF. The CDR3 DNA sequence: TGTGCCAGCAGTGAAATCGGACAGGGACCCTACGAGCAGTACTTC.

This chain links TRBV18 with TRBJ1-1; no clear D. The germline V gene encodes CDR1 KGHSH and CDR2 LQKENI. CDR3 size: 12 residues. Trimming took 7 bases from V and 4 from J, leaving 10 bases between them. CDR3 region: CASYEPGTEAFF. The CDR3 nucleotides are TGTGCCAGCTACGAACCGGGCACTGAAGCTTTCTTT.

The chain's CDR3 is CASRIHRENTEAFF. The CDR3 DNA sequence: TGTGCCAGCAGGATCCACAGGGAGAACACTGAAGCTTTCTTT. The rearrangement links TRBV28 to TRBJ1-1; possibly TRBD1 for D (6 bases). Germline V gives CDR1 MDHEN, CDR2 SYDVKM. V dropped 6 bases and J dropped 1 base, with 12 bases sitting between them. The CDR3 consists of 14 residues.

The CDR3: CASTQQGRDYGYTF. The CDR3 coding sequence is TGTGCCAGCACCCAACAGGGGAGGGACTATGGCTACACCTTC. This chain uses TRBV5-6 with TRBJ1-2; 7 positions agree with TRBD1. Germline V gives CDR1 SGHDT, CDR2 YYEEEE. With V trimmed by 6 bases and J by 3 bases, 8 bases remained unmatched. The CDR3 extends over 14 amino acids.

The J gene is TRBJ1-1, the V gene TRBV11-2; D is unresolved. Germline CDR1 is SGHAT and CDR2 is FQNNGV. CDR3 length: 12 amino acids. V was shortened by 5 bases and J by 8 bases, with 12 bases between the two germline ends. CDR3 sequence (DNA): TGTGCCAGCAGCGCCCTGGGTTCCGAAGCTTTCTTT. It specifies CASSALGSEAFF.

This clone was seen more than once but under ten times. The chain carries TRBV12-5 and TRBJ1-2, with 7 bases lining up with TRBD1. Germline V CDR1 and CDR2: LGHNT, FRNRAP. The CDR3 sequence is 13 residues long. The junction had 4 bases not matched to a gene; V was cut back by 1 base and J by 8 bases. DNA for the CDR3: TGTGCTAGTGGTTTGGGACAGGGCTACGGCTACACCTTC. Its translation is CASGLGQGYGYTF.

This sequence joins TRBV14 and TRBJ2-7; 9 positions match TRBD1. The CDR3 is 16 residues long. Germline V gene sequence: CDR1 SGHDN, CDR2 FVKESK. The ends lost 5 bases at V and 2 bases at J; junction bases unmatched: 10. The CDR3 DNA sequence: TGTGCCAGCAGCTCCCGACAGGGGGGGCAAGCCTACGAGCAGTACTTC. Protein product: CASSSRQGGQAYEQYF.

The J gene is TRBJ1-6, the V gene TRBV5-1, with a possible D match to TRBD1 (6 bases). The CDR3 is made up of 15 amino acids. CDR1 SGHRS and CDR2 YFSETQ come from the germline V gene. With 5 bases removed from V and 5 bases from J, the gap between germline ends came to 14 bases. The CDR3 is CASRPQGLDNSPLHF. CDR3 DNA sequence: TGCGCCAGCAGGCCACAGGGTCTTGATAATTCACCCCTCCACTTT.

CDR3 amino acids: CASSLDGGGQETQYF. CDR3 sequence (DNA): TGTGCCAGCAGCTTGGACGGGGGGGGTCAAGAGACCCAGTACTTC. The V gene is TRBV5-4, the J gene TRBJ2-5, with TRBD2 matching over 8 bases. V trimming: 0 bases; J trimming: 2 bases; junction bases outside the gene matches: 3. This CDR3 is built from 15 residues. Looked up from germline, CDR1 is SGHNT and CDR2 is YYREEE (reference sequence).

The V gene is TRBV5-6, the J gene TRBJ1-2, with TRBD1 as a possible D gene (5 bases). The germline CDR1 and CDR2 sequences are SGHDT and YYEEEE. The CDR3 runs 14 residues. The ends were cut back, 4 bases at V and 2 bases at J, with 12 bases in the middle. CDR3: CASSPGTSNYGYTF. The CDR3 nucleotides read TGTGCCAGCAGCCCCGGGACTAGCAACTATGGCTACACCTTC.

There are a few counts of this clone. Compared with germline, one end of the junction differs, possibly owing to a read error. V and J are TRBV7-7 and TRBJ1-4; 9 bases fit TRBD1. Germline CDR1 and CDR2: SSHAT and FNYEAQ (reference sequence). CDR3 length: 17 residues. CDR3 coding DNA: TGTGCTAGCAGCGCGGACAGGGGATACGATCCTGGAGAAAAACTGTTTTTT. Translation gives CASSADRGYDPGEKLFF.

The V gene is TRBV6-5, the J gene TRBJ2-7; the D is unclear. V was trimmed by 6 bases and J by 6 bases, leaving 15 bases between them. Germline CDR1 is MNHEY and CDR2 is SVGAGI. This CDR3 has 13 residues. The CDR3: CASRHGESLEQYF. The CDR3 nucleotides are TGTGCCAGCAGGCACGGCGAGTCCCTCGAGCAGTACTTC.